One sample yielded the 27 T cell receptor beta chains listed below, sequenced in a study of T-cell memory formation after mild COVID-19. Using its own MiXCR run on the 5' RACE reads, TCRdb lists one record per CDR3 protein. The sample gives about 470,000 distinct CDR3 sequences, 15% to 20% of which show up once; about 12% is in the top ten. Sample: PBMCs or a T cell subset sorted from them (not recorded which). These TCRs come from an adult woman who had mild COVID-19 (a few samples of this study predate the infection). Cell type and time point are not known.

This clonotype has ten or more counts. J is TRBJ2-7 and V is TRBV20-1; D is ambiguous. Germline-derived CDR1 and CDR2 are DFQATT and SNEGSKA (reference sequence). V dropped 4 bases and J dropped 0 bases, with 13 bases sitting between them. This CDR3 region has 14 residues. The CDR3 sequence is CSAIPTFNSYEQYF. CDR3 bases: TGCAGTGCTATACCGACATTTAACTCCTACGAGCAGTACTTC.

A few counts support this clonotype. The gene calls are TRBV20-1 and TRBJ1-1; D is unresolved. Germline V gene sequence: CDR1 DFQATT, CDR2 SNEGSKA (reference sequence). The V and J ends lost 6 bases and 4 bases respectively, with 12 bases between them. The CDR3 length is 12 residues. CDR3 protein: CSADDVGTEAFF. The CDR3 nucleotides read TGCAGTGCGGATGACGTTGGCACTGAAGCTTTCTTT.

This clonotype showed up many times. The chain links TRBV20-1 to TRBJ1-1, with 8 nucleotides matching TRBD1. The CDR3 covers 14 residues. J lost 5 bases, V lost 0 bases, and 5 bases had no gene match. Germline V gene sequence: CDR1 DFQATT, CDR2 SNEGSKA (reference sequence). The CDR3 bases are TGCAGTGCTAGAGACGACAGGACAGGGACTGAAGCTTTCTTT. Its protein product is CSARDDRTGTEAFF.

V usage is TRBV29-1 and J usage is TRBJ2-1; a weak D match, TRBD1 (6 bases). Per germline, CDR1 SQVTM and CDR2 ANQGSEA. Between the trimmed V and J ends, which lost 7 bases and 7 bases, there was a span of 23 bases. CDR3 length: 15 amino acids. The CDR3 DNA follows: TGCAGCGCCCAAAGTCCCCCTGGACAGAAGAATGAGCAGTTCTTC. Its protein product is CSAQSPPGQKNEQFF.

The chain links TRBV21-1 to TRBJ2-3; the table's D call, TRBD1, was not checked against the DNA. TRBV21-1 constitutes a pseudogene. This CDR3 contains 19 residues. The CDR3 DNA reads TGTGCCAGCTTTACCCGTTGTGTCACGGGACGGCAAAGCACAGATACGCAGTATTTT. It specifies CASFTRCVTGRQSTDTQYF.

The table lists this clonotype with many counts. The chain couples TRBV7-9 to TRBJ2-5; D unclear. CDR3 size: 13 residues. Germline loops: CDR1 SEHNR, CDR2 FQNEAQ (reference sequence). Trimming stripped 5 bases from V and 5 bases from J, with 12 bases between. The CDR3 DNA reads as TGTGCCAGCAGCCCCGGACGGGTCGAGACCCAGTACTTC. It translates to CASSPGRVETQYF.

This clonotype has only a few counts. J is TRBJ2-1 and V is TRBV7-9; D gene uncertain. V lost 2 bases and J lost 6, with 11 bases in between. The germline V gene has CDR1 SEHNR and CDR2 FQNEAQ (reference sequence). This CDR3 is 14 amino acids long. DNA of the CDR3: TGTGCCAGCAGCTTATTCGTCTCCCTCAATGAGCAGTTCTTC. Amino acid sequence: CASSLFVSLNEQFF.

This clonotype came up a few times. The chain recombines TRBV27 with TRBJ1-5; the D gene is possibly TRBD1 (5 bases). This CDR3 is 16 amino acids long. Germline lookup yields CDR1 MNHEY and CDR2 SMNVEV (reference sequence). V lost 0 bases, J lost 5 bases, and 14 bases lay in between. The CDR3 DNA sequence: TGTGCCAGCAGTTTATCGGGAGGGGTCGTCGATCAGCCCCAGCATTTT. Translating it yields CASSLSGGVVDQPQHF.

V usage is TRBV6-1 and J usage is TRBJ2-3, with D tentatively TRBD2 (5 bases). The CDR3 spans 14 residues. With 11 bases removed from V and 1 base from J, the gap between germline ends came to 16 bases. Germline values: CDR1 MNHNS, CDR2 SASEGT. The CDR3 DNA reads TGTGCCTCCAACCGGGAACACCGCACAGATACGCAGTATTTT. Residues: CASNREHRTDTQYF.

The table lists this clonotype with a few counts. The chain joins TRBV12-3 or TRBV12-4 to TRBJ2-1, with 8 positions matching TRBD2. This CDR3 is 13 amino acids long. Germline trimming cut 2 bases from V and 8 bases from J; bases unmatched to any gene: 2. The CDR3 DNA follows: TGTGCCAGCAGTTTAAGCGGGGGCTATGAGCAGTTCTTC. This gives the protein CASSLSGGYEQFF.

This clonotype appeared a few times. J is TRBJ2-3 and V is TRBV5-1; 10 bases fit TRBD2. CDR1 SGHRS and CDR2 YFSETQ come from the germline V gene. The trim removed 4 bases at V and 3 bases at J, leaving 8 bases unmatched. The CDR3 is 16 residues long. In DNA form, the CDR3 reads TGCGCCAGCAGCATGGCTACTAGCGGGGTAACAGATACGCAGTATTTT. Protein: CASSMATSGVTDTQYF.

This clonotype was picked up a small number of times. One junction end disagrees with the germline gene, perhaps due to a read error. V usage is TRBV7-9 and J usage is TRBJ2-4; tentatively, D is TRBD1 (5 bases). The CDR3 has 14 amino acids. CDR1 and CDR2 (germline): SEHNR, FQNEAQ (reference sequence). The CDR3 DNA follows: TGTGCCAGCAGCGTAGCCACAGGCAAGGGCATTCAGTACTTC. Encoded protein: CASSVATGKGIQYF.

There are a few counts of this clonotype. The chain links TRBV7-9 to TRBJ1-5; maybe TRBD1 (6 bases). Germline loops: CDR1 SEHNR, CDR2 FQNEAQ (reference sequence). V was pared by 1 base and J by 0 bases, with 10 bases between. The CDR3 consists of 16 residues. The CDR3 bases are TGTGCCAGCAGCTTAGGGACAGCCCTTAGCAATCAGCCCCAGCATTTT. This encodes CASSLGTALSNQPQHF.

V is TRBV25-1 and J is TRBJ1-1; D is unresolved. The V and J ends lost 8 bases and 5 bases respectively, with 9 bases between them. CDR1 MGHDK and CDR2 SYGVNS come from the germline V gene. The CDR3 length is 11 residues. CDR3 DNA: TGTGCCAGCGGACCCAGGACTGAAGCTTTCTTT. It yields the protein CASGPRTEAFF.

The chain combines TRBV7-8 with TRBJ2-2; TRBD1 or TRBD2 may be the D gene (5 bases each). Trimming shortened V by 1 base and J by 3 bases, and 12 bases separated the two germline ends. Germline lookup yields CDR1 SGHVS and CDR2 FQNEAQ. The CDR3 is 16 residues long. The CDR3 DNA follows: TGTGCCAGCAGCTTAGTACAACTGGGGGACACCGGGGAGCTGTTTTTT. Protein sequence: CASSLVQLGDTGELFF. The whole variable domain, filled in from reference TRBV7-8 and TRBJ2-2, reads GAGVSQSPRYKVAKRGQDVALRCDPISGHVSLFWYQQALGQGPEFLTYFQNEAQLDKSGLPSDRFFAERPEGSVSTLKIQRTQQEDSAVYLCASSLVQLGDTGELFFGEGSRLTVL.

This clonotype was picked up many times. One end of the junction is discordant with germline, which a read error may explain. The rearrangement links TRBV5-6 to TRBJ2-5; TRBD1 is a possible D gene (6 bases). This CDR3 is built from 14 residues. CDR1 is SGHDT and CDR2 is YYEEEE in the germline V gene. CDR3 nucleotide sequence: TGCGCCAGCAGCTTTGGGACAACCCAAGAGACCCAGTACTTC. This sequence encodes CASSFGTTQETQYF. The full variable domain, rest sourced from reference TRBV5-6 and TRBJ2-5, is DAGVTQSPTHLIKTRGQQVTLRCSPKSGHDTVSWYQQALGQGPQFIFQYYEEEERQRGNFPDRFSGHQFPNYSSELNVNALLLGDSALYLCASSFGTTQETQYFGPGTRLLVL.

This clonotype was counted only a few times. This chain joins TRBV3-1 and TRBJ1-2; D remains ambiguous. Germline CDR1 reads LGHDT; CDR2 reads YNNKEL (reference sequence). V was shortened by 1 base and J by 4 bases, with 16 bases between the two germline ends. This CDR3 has 16 amino acids. The CDR3 bases are TGTGCCAGCAGCCAAGTTTCGGCAAGAAAAGTCTATGGCTACACCTTC. Its translation is CASSQVSARKVYGYTF.

This clonotype appeared a few times. The chain couples TRBV6-2 or TRBV6-3 to TRBJ2-7, with TRBD1 as a possible D gene (6 bases). The CDR3 contains 14 residues. Per the germline V gene, CDR1 is MNHEY and CDR2 is SVGEGT. V was trimmed by 2 bases and J by 7 bases, leaving 15 bases between them. For the CDR3, the DNA is TGTGCCAGCAGTTACCTTGCAGGGGAATTGGAGCAGTACTTC. It specifies CASSYLAGELEQYF.

The table lists this clonotype with a few counts. The genes are TRBV12-3 or TRBV12-4 and TRBJ1-1; unclear D gene. CDR3 length equals 12 residues. Trimming removed 8 bases at V and 5 bases at J, with 12 bases between. The CDR3 reads CASRIGRTEAFF. The CDR3 nucleotides read TGTGCCAGCCGCATAGGGAGGACTGAAGCTTTCTTT.

This clonotype was seen many times. The CDR3: CASSSPPGGRGPDQPQHF. The CDR3 bases are TGTGCCAGCAGTTCACCCCCGGGAGGCAGGGGGCCTGATCAGCCCCAGCATTTT. The chain joins TRBV12-3 or TRBV12-4 to TRBJ1-5, with 8 positions matching TRBD1. V shed 4 bases, J shed 5 bases, and the junction held 16 bases outside the gene matches. The CDR3 sequence is 18 residues long.

The rearrangement links TRBV19 to TRBJ2-7; D may be TRBD2 (6 bases). Deletions cut 5 bases from V and 10 bases from J, with 24 bases between. CDR3 length equals 15 residues. Germline-derived CDR1 and CDR2 are LNHDA and SQIVND (reference sequence). The CDR3 here is CASSAEGRVRGDQYF. In DNA, the CDR3 is TGTGCCAGTAGTGCGGAGGGGCGGGTAAGGGGCGACCAGTACTTC.

The chain has TRBV18 and TRBJ2-7, with D hard to call. Germline lookup yields CDR1 KGHSH and CDR2 LQKENI. The CDR3 runs 13 residues. V gave up 3 bases and J gave up 4 bases, with 10 bases separating them. DNA for the CDR3: TGTGCCAGCTCACCGTCGAAACCTTACGAGCAGTACTTC. Amino acids: CASSPSKPYEQYF. The full variable domain, rest sourced from reference TRBV18 and TRBJ2-7, is NAGVMQNPRHLVRRRGQEARLRCSPMKGHSHVYWYRQLPEEGLKFMVYLQKENIIDESGMPKERFSAEFPKEGPSILRIQQVVRGDSAAYFCASSPSKPYEQYFGPGTRLTVT.

The rearrangement links TRBV6-5 to TRBJ2-1; D is unresolved. The CDR3 consists of 14 residues. Per germline, CDR1 MNHEY and CDR2 SVGAGI. V lost 7 bases and J lost 6, with 16 bases in between. CDR3: CASTLGWNSNEQFF. CDR3 coding DNA: TGTGCCAGCACCTTGGGGTGGAACAGCAATGAGCAGTTCTTC.

The CDR3 loop is CASSVGGPPRKTDTQYF. In nucleotides, the CDR3 is TGTGCCAGCAGCGTAGGCGGACCACCCCGGAAGACAGATACGCAGTATTTT. The rearrangement joins TRBV9 to TRBJ2-3, with D uncertain. With 0 bases removed from V and 3 bases from J, the gap between germline ends came to 17 bases. Germline V gives CDR1 SGDLS, CDR2 YYNGEE. This CDR3 spans 17 amino acids.

The chain has TRBV20-1 and TRBJ2-7, with 11 bases that match TRBD2. V lost 1 base and J lost 6; bases outside the gene matches: 17. This CDR3 has 18 residues. CDR1 is DFQATT and CDR2 is SNEGSKA in the germline V gene (reference sequence). The CDR3 DNA sequence: TGCAGTGCTAGAGGGGCTAGCGGGAGGACTTTACCTACGGGCGAGCAGTACTTC. As protein: CSARGASGRTLPTGEQYF.

The chain employs TRBV7-3 and TRBJ2-1; D uncertain. CDR3 length: 15 residues. Per the germline V gene, CDR1 is SGHTA and CDR2 is FQGTGA. Trimming cost V 3 bases and J 5 bases, with 14 bases left between them. Here the CDR3 reads CASSFTGNSNNEQFF. CDR3 DNA: TGTGCCAGCAGCTTCACCGGCAATTCTAACAATGAGCAGTTCTTC.

This clonotype was detected only a few times. The V gene is TRBV4-2, the J gene TRBJ2-1; D not resolved. Germline loops: CDR1 LGHNA, CDR2 YNFKEQ. There are 13 residues in the CDR3. V was trimmed by 1 base and J by 5 bases, leaving 6 bases between them. CDR3 in amino acids: CASSQGVNNEQFF. The CDR3 nucleotides are TGTGCCAGCAGCCAAGGCGTCAACAATGAGCAGTTCTTC.